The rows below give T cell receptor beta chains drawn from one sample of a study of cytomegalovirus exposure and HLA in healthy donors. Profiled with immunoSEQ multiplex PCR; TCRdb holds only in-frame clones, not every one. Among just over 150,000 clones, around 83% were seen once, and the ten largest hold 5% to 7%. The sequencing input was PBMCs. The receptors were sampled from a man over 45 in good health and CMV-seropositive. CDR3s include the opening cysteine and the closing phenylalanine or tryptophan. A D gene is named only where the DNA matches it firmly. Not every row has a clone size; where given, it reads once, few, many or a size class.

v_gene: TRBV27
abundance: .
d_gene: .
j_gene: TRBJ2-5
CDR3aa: CARPRETQYF
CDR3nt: TGTGCCCGCCCACGGGAGACCCAGTACTTC

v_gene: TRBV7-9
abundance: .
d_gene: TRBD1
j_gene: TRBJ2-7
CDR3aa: CASTGGTGPYEQYF
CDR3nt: TGTGCCAGCACCGGAGGGACAGGACCCTACGAGCAGTACTTC

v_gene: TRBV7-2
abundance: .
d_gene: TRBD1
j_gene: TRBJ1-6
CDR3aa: CASSSRQGKGLSYNSPLHF
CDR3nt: TGTGCCAGCAGCTCGCGACAGGGGAAGGGGCTCTCCTATAATTCACCCCTCCACTTT

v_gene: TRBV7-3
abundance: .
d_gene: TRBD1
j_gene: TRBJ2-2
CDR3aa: CASSSDRETGELFF
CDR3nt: TGTGCCAGCAGTTCCGACAGGGAGACCGGGGAGCTGTTTTTT

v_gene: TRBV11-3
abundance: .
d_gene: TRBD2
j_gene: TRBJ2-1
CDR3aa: CASSRGLAGGEQFF
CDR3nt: TGTGCCAGCAGCAGAGGACTAGCGGGAGGTGAGCAGTTCTTC

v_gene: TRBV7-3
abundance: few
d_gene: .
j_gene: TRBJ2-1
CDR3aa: CASSPAQQGEQFF
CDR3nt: TGTGCCAGCAGTCCAGCACAGCAGGGTGAGCAGTTCTTC

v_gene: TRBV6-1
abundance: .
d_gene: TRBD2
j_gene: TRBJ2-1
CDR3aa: CASMILAGGGYEQFF
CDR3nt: TGTGCCAGCATGATACTAGCGGGAGGGGGCTATGAGCAGTTCTTC

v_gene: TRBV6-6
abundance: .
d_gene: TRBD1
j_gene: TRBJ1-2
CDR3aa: CASSLRQGGDGYTF
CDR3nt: TGTGCCAGCAGTTTGCGACAGGGGGGCGATGGCTACACCTTC

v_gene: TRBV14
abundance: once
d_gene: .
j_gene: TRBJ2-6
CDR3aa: CASSQDMGAGANVLTF
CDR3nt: TGTGCCAGCAGCCAAGATATGGGGGCAGGGGCCAACGTCCTGACTTTC

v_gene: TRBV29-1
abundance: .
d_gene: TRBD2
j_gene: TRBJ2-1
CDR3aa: CSVVLPGGRRNEQFF
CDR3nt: TGCAGCGTTGTCCTCCCGGGGGGGCGTAGGAATGAGCAGTTCTTC

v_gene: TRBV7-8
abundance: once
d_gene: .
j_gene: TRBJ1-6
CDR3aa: CASSRGRGVLSYNSPLHF
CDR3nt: TGTGCCAGCAGCCGAGGGAGGGGGGTTCTCTCCTATAATTCACCCCTCCACTTT

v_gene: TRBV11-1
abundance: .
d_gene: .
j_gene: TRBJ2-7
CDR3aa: CASSFSENEQYF
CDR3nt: TGTGCCAGCAGCTTTTCAGAAAACGAGCAGTACTTC

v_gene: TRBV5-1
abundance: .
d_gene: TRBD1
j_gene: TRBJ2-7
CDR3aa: CASSFNPGQGPGFRDGYF
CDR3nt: TGCGCCAGCAGCTTCAACCCGGGACAGGGACCCGGGTTTCGAGACGGGTACTTC

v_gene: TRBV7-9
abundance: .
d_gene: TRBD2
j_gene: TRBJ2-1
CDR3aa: CASSYSGGGKNEQFF
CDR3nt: TGTGCCAGCAGCTACTCTGGGGGGGGGAAAAATGAGCAGTTCTTC

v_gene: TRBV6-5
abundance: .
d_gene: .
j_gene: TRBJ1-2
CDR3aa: CASRGYGYTF
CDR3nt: TGTGCCAGCCGGGGCTATGGCTACACCTTC

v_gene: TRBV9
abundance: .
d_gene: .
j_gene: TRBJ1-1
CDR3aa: CASSASDSLRTEAFF
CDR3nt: TGTGCCAGCAGCGCTTCGGACAGCCTCAGGACTGAAGCTTTCTTT

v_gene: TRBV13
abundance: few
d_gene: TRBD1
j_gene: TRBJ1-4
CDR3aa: CASSIRTGINEKLFF
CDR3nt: TGTGCCAGCAGCATCCGGACAGGCATTAATGAAAAACTGTTTTTT

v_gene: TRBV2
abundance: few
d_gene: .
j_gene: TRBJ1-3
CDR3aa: CASSEGGGGGNTIYF
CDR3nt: TGTGCCAGCAGTGAAGGGGGGGGCGGAGGAAACACCATATATTTT

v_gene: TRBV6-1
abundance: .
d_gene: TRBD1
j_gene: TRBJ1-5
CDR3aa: CASSEGTGGFGGQPQHF
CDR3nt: TGTGCCAGCAGTGAAGGGACAGGGGGTTTTGGTGGTCAGCCCCAGCATTTT

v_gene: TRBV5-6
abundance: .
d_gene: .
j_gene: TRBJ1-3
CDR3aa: CASSPWTTGNTIYF
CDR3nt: TGTGCCAGCAGCCCCTGGACAACTGGAAACACCATATATTTT

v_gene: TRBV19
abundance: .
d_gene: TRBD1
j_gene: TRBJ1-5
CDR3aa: CASSIGGQGAALLTQHF
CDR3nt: TGTGCCAGTAGTATAGGGGGACAGGGGGCTGCCCTTCTGACCCAGCATTTT

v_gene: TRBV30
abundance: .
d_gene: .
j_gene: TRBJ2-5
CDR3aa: CAWSRRGETQYF
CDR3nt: TGTGCCTGGAGCCGACGAGGGGAGACCCAGTACTTC

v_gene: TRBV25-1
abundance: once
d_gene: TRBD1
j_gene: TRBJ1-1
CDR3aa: CASSEGGRGTNTGAFF
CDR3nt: TGTGCCAGCAGTGAAGGGGGCAGGGGGACGAACACTGGAGCTTTCTTT

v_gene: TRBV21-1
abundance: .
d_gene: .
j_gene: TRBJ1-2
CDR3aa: CASSKEAGKGNGYGYTF
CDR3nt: TGTGCCAGCAGCAAAGAGGCAGGGAAGGGGAACGGGTATGGCTACACCTTC

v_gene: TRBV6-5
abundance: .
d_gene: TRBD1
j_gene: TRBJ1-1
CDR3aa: CATHDSQGAPTEAFF
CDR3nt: TGTGCCACCCACGACTCACAGGGGGCCCCCACTGAAGCTTTCTTT

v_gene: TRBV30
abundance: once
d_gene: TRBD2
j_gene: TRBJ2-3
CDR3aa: CAWRETSGSYTQYF
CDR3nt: TGTGCCTGGAGGGAGACTAGCGGGAGTTATACGCAGTATTTT

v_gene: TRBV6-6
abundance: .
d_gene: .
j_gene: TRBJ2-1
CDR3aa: CASSSLSVEQFF
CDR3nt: TGTGCCAGCAGCTCCCTGTCAGTTGAGCAGTTCTTC

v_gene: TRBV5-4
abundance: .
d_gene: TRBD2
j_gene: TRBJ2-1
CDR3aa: CASSLSGGADNEQFF
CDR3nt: TGTGCCAGCAGCTTAAGCGGGGGGGCCGACAATGAGCAGTTCTTC

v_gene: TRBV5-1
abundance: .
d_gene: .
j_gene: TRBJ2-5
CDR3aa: CASSLGLKFIETQYF
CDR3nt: TGCGCCAGCAGCTTGGGGCTCAAGTTCATAGAGACCCAGTACTTC

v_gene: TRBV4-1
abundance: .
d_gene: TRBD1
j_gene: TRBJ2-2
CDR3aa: CASSPRDRGAGELFF
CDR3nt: TGCGCCAGCAGCCCCCGGGACAGGGGGGCCGGGGAGCTGTTTTTT

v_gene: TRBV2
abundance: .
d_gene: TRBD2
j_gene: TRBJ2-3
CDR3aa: CANGLAGGPDTQYF
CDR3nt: TGTGCCAACGGACTAGCGGGAGGCCCAGATACGCAGTATTTT

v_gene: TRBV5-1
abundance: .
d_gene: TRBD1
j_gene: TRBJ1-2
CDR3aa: CASSLSTGFYGYTF
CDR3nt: TGCGCCAGCAGCCTCTCGACAGGGTTCTATGGCTACACCTTC

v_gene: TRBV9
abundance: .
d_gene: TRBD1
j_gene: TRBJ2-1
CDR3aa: CASSFWDRGKNNEQFF
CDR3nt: TGTGCCAGCAGCTTCTGGGACAGGGGGAAAAACAATGAGCAGTTCTTC

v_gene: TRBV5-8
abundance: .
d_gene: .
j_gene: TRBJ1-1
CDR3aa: CASTSRTVNTEAFF
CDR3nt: TGTGCCAGTACATCTCGGACAGTTAACACTGAAGCTTTCTTT

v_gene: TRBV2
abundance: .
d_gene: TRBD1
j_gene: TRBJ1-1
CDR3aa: CATGTGTEAFF
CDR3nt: TGTGCCACCGGGACAGGCACTGAAGCTTTCTTT

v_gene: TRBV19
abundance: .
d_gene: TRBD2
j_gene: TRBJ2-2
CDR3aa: CASKESGRAYITGELFF
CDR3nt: TGTGCCAGTAAAGAAAGCGGGAGGGCCTATATCACCGGGGAGCTGTTTTTT

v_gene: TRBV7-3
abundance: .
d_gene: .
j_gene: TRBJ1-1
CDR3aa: CASRLTDRNTEAFF
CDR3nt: TGTGCCAGCAGGTTGACAGATCGGAACACTGAAGCTTTCTTT